The entry below gives a single TCR beta chain sequence along with its context. Repertoires were generated with immunoSEQ multiplex PCR, while TCRdb's copy carries only in-frame clones and drops some. The sample has 200,000 to 300,000 clones; around four fifths are singletons. This CDR3 has 9 amino acids. Germline V gene data show CDR1 as GTSNPN and CDR2 as SVGIG (reference sequence). V lost 8 bases to trimming and J lost 4 bases, with 5 bases between them. This entry is derived from a study of blood T cell repertoires in COVID-19. This clonotype was sampled from a woman aged 40 to 49 who had been exposed to COVID-19. The chain uses TRBV30 and TRBJ1-2; no definite D call. Sequenced input: PBMCs or T cells enriched from blood (not recorded which). CDR3 sequence: CAAGYGYTF. CDR3 DNA sequence: TGTGCCGCAGGCTATGGCTACACCTTC.